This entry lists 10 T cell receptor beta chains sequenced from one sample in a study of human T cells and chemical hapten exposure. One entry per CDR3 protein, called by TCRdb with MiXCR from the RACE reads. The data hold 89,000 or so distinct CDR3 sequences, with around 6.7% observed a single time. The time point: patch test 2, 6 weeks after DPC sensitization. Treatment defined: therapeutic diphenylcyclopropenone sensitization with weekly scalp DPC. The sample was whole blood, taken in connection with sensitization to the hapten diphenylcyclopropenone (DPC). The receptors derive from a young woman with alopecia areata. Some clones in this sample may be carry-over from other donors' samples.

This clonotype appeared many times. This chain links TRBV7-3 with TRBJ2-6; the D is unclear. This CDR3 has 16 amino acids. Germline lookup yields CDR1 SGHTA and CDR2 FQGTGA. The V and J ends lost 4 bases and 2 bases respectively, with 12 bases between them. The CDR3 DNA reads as TGTGCCAGCAGCTCTCTACAAAGGGCTGGGGCCAACGTCCTGACTTTC. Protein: CASSSLQRAGANVLTF.

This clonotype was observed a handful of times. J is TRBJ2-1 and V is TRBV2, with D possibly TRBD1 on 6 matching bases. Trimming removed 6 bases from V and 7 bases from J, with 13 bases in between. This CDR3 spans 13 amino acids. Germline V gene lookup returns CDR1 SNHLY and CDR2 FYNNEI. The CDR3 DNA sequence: TGTGCCAGCAGGGAAACAGGGCTAAATGAGCAGTTCTTC. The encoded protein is CASRETGLNEQFF.

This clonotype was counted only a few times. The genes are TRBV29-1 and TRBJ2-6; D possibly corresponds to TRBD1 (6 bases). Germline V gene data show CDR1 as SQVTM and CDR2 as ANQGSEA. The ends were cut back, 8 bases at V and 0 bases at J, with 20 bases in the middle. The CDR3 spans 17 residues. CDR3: CSSEDPDSVSGANVLTF. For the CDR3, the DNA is TGCAGCTCCGAAGACCCGGACAGTGTCTCTGGGGCCAACGTCCTGACTTTC.

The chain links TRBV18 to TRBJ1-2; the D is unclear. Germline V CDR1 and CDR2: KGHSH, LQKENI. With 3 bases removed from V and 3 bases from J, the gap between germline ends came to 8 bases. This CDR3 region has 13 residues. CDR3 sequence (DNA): TGTGCCAGCTCACCCGACGGGGACTATGGCTACACCTTC. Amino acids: CASSPDGDYGYTF.

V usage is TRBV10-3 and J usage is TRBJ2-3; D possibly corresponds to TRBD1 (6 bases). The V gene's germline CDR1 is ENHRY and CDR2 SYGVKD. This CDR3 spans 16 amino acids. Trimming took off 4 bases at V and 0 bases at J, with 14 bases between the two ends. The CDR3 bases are TGTGCCATCAGTGTCGGGACATTACTAAGCACAGATACGCAGTATTTT. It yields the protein CAISVGTLLSTDTQYF.

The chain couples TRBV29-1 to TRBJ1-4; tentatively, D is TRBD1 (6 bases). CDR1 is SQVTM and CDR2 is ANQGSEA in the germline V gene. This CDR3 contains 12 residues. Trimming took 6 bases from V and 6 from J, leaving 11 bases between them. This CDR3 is CSVRTDYEKLFF. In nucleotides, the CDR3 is TGCAGCGTGCGGACAGACTATGAAAAACTGTTTTTT.

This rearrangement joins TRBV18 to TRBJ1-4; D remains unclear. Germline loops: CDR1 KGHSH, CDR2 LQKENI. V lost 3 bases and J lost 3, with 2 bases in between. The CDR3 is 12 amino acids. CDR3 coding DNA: TGTGCCAGCTCACCCTCTAATGAAAAACTGTTTTTT. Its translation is CASSPSNEKLFF.

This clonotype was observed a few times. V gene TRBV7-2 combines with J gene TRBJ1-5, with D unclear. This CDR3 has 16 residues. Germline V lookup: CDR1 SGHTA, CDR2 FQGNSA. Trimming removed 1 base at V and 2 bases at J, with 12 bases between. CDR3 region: CASSLGLYTGNQPQHF. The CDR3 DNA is TGTGCCAGCAGCTTAGGATTGTATACGGGCAATCAGCCCCAGCATTTT. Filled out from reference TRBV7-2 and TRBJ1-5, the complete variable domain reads GAGVSQSPSNKVTEKGKDVELRCDPISGHTALYWYRQSLGQGLEFLIYFQGNSAPDKSGLPSDRFSAERTGGSVSTLTIQRTQQEDSAVYLCASSLGLYTGNQPQHFGDGTRLSIL.

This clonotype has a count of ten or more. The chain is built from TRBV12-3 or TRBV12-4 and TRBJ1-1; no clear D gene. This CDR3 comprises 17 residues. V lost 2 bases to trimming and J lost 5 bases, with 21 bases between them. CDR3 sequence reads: CASSLTSPDILRTEAFF. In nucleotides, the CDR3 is TGTGCCAGCAGTTTAACGAGTCCCGACATATTGCGGACTGAAGCTTTCTTT.

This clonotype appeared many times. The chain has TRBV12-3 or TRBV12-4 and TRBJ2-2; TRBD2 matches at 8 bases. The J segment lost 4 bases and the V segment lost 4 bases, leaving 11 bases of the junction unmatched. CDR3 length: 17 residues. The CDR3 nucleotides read TGTGCCAGCAGTTCTGAACGGGGGGGGAGAACCACCGGGGAGCTGTTTTTT. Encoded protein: CASSSERGGRTTGELFF.